This entry lists 6 T cell receptor beta chains sequenced from one sample in a study of molecular identifiers for immune sequencing clone quantification. In TCRdb, the PCR reads were re-called with MiXCR into one record per CDR3 protein. Found here are approximately 500,000 distinct CDR3 sequences, about a fifth of them singletons; the top ten hold more than 0.8%. The sequenced sample consisted of naive CD8+ T cells from blood, with Jurkat cell RNA spiked in. Sample subset: FACS-sorted CD8+CD4-CCR7+CD45RA+ naive T cells. These receptors all come from a human donor in good health. Some libraries in this study had Jurkat cell RNA spiked in.

V gene TRBV7-8 combines with J gene TRBJ2-1; 8 bases map to TRBD2. Trimming at V came to 2 bases and at J to 2 bases, leaving 8 bases not matched to a gene. The germline V gene has CDR1 SGHVS and CDR2 FQNEAQ. The CDR3 sequence is 17 residues long. CDR3 sequence: CASSLIPTSGTYNEQFF. The CDR3 DNA reads TGTGCCAGCAGCTTAATCCCAACTAGCGGAACCTACAATGAGCAGTTCTTC.

This clonotype was seen more than once but under ten times. The chain couples TRBV11-1 to TRBJ2-7, with 7 bases fitting TRBD1. This CDR3 spans 14 amino acids. J gave up 3 bases and V 5 bases, and 7 bases lay outside the gene matches. Germline V gene sequence: CDR1 SGHAT, CDR2 FQDESV (reference sequence). The CDR3 DNA is TGTGCCAGCAGCGAGGACAGGATCAACTACGAGCAGTACTTC. Translation: CASSEDRINYEQYF.

Many counts were recorded for this clonotype. CDR3 nucleotides: TGTGCCTGGAGTGTATCGGGGGGTCAGCCCCAGCATTTT. Its protein product is CAWSVSGGQPQHF. The rearrangement links TRBV30 to TRBJ1-5; TRBD1 is a possible D gene (5 bases). Germline CDR1 GTSNPN, CDR2 SVGIG (reference sequence). The CDR3 sequence is 13 residues long. V dropped 0 bases and J dropped 6 bases, with 9 bases sitting between them.

The chain links TRBV19 to TRBJ1-6; D is unresolved. This CDR3 contains 16 residues. Trimming shortened V by 1 base and J by 5 bases, and 12 bases separated the two germline ends. Germline lookup yields CDR1 LNHDA and CDR2 SQIVND (reference sequence). The CDR3 bases are TGTGCCAGTAGTATAGGGCGGAGACAAGATAATTCACCCCTCCACTTT. This codes for CASSIGRRQDNSPLHF.

This clonotype occurred a few times. The chain employs TRBV13 and TRBJ2-3; D is undetermined. Germline-derived CDR1 and CDR2 are PRHDT and FYEKMQ (reference sequence). The CDR3 loop spans 14 amino acids. V lost 0 bases to trimming and J lost 2 bases, with 6 bases between them. The CDR3 DNA follows: TGTGCCAGCAGCTTAGGGCGGCTCACAGATACGCAGTATTTT. Translating it yields CASSLGRLTDTQYF.

This clonotype has at least ten counts. This chain joins TRBV6-6 and TRBJ2-2; 10 bases align to TRBD2. There are 15 residues in the CDR3. Losses at the gene ends were 10 bases for V and 5 bases for J; bases not matched to a gene: 10. Germline lookup yields CDR1 MNHNY and CDR2 SVGAGI (reference sequence). The DNA of the CDR3 is TGTGCCATTCTTTGGCTAGCGGGAGATACCGGGGAGCTGTTTTTT. Its translation is CAILWLAGDTGELFF.